This T cell receptor (beta chain) was sequenced in a study of T cells in localized non-small cell lung cancer. Study-level findings and limits: Adjacent lung tissue had a median roughly 52 of the top 100 clones found in the tumor. Clonality of T cells reached its maximum in uninvolved adjacent lung, surpassing tumor.

In regard to this clone: Its antigen is unknown.

Using immunoSEQ multiplex PCR, the repertoire was profiled, and TCRdb retains in-frame clones only, with some absent. Among some 38,000 clones listed, roughly 85% were seen once. The CDR3 runs to 15 residues. CDR1 and CDR2 (germline): SGHTA, FQGNSA. The junction had 4 bases not matched to a gene; V was cut back by 1 base and J by 4 bases. The J gene is TRBJ2-1, the V gene TRBV7-2; 7 bases map to TRBD2. The sample in question was peripheral blood mononuclear cells, obtained before any cancer treatment. This sequence originates from a male donor aged 60 or older with stage II lung adenocarcinoma. CDR3 sequence reads: CASSLGGGGYNEQFF. In nucleotides, the CDR3 is TGTGCCAGCAGCTTAGGAGGCGGGGGTTACAATGAGCAGTTCTTC. The whole variable domain, filled in from reference TRBV7-2 and TRBJ2-1, reads GAGVSQSPSNKVTEKGKDVELRCDPISGHTALYWYRQSLGQGLEFLIYFQGNSAPDKSGLPSDRFSAERTGGSVSTLTIQRTQQEDSAVYLCASSLGGGGYNEQFFGPGTRLTVL.